The rows below give T cell receptor beta chains drawn from one sample of a study of shared clonotypes between healthy human individuals. Some clones are missing from TCRdb's copy, which holds only in-frame ones; the method was immunoSEQ multiplex PCR. Counted here are 2 million to 2.5 million clones, 85% to 95% occurring once; the ten biggest clones make up around 0.38%. The sequenced sample was naive CD4+ T cells from PBMCs. The receptors here all came from a man younger than 30 in good health. Some clones in this sample may be carry-over from other donors' samples. Both conserved end residues are part of each CDR3. Fields, in order: V gene, clone size, D gene, J gene, CDR3 protein, CDR3 DNA. D genes are given only for firm matches. Not every row has a clone size; where given, it reads once, few, many or a size class.

>TRBV6-1|.|.|TRBJ1-2
CASSAVPNQPRGYTF
TGTGCCAGCAGTGCAGTACCCAACCAGCCTAGGGGCTACACCTTC
>TRBV5-4|.|.|TRBJ2-7
CASSLALGQGRSEQYF
TGTGCCAGCAGCTTGGCCTTAGGGCAGGGAAGGTCCGAGCAGTACTTC
>TRBV5-1|.|.|TRBJ2-7
CASSLAASYEQYF
TGCGCCAGCAGCTTGGCAGCCTCCTACGAGCAGTACTTC
>TRBV9|.|TRBD2|TRBJ2-5
CASSVDGGRDETQYF
TGTGCCAGCAGCGTAGATGGGGGGAGGGATGAGACCCAGTACTTC
>TRBV9|.|TRBD2|TRBJ2-3
CASSPRTSGSTDTQYF
TGTGCCAGCAGCCCCAGGACTAGCGGGAGTACAGATACGCAGTATTTT
>TRBV30|.|TRBD1|TRBJ1-2
CAWSPQGVLGYTF
TGTGCCTGGAGTCCACAGGGGGTCCTGGGCTACACCTTC
>TRBV21-1|.|.|TRBJ2-1
CASNYGGGSYNEQFF
TGTGCCAGCAACTACGGGGGGGGCTCCTACAATGAGCAGTTCTTC
>TRBV5-1|.|.|TRBJ2-7
CASYPEGGEQYF
TGCGCCAGCTACCCGGAGGGGGGCGAGCAGTACTTC
>TRBV11-2|.|.|TRBJ1-2
CASSPGGTPGAYGYTF
TGTGCCAGCAGCCCCGGCGGGACTCCCGGGGCCTATGGCTACACCTTC
>TRBV18|.|TRBD1|TRBJ2-7
CASSPSGQGFYEQYF
TGTGCCAGCTCACCCTCGGGACAGGGTTTCTACGAGCAGTACTTC
>TRBV6-5|.|.|TRBJ1-1
CASRSPGRRNTEAFF
TGTGCCAGCAGGTCCCCGGGACGGAGGAACACTGAAGCTTTCTTT
>TRBV2|.|TRBD1|TRBJ1-1
CASSEGQTEFTEAFF
TGTGCCAGCAGTGAGGGACAGACAGAATTCACTGAAGCTTTCTTT
>TRBV5-6|.|TRBD2|TRBJ2-5
CASSADQGGETQYF
TGTGCCAGCAGCGCAGACCAGGGAGGGGAGACCCAGTACTTC
>TRBV30|few|.|TRBJ2-2
CAWSRGYSNTGELFF
TGTGCCTGGAGTAGGGGTTATAGCAACACCGGGGAGCTGTTTTTT
>TRBV5-1|once|TRBD2|TRBJ2-3
CASSPQAGLAGGGDTQYF
TGCGCCAGCAGCCCTCAAGCGGGGCTAGCGGGAGGAGGAGATACGCAGTATTTT
>TRBV15|.|TRBD1|TRBJ1-2
CATSRGTGRANYGYTF
TGTGCCACCAGCAGGGGGACAGGACGAGCTAACTATGGCTACACCTTC
>TRBV6-6|.|.|TRBJ1-1
CASSFANTEAFF
TGTGCCAGCAGTTTTGCGAACACTGAAGCTTTCTTT
>TRBV28|.|.|TRBJ2-2
CASSLTRANTGELFF
TGTGCCAGCAGTTTAACCAGGGCGAACACCGGGGAGCTGTTTTTT
>TRBV2|.|.|TRBJ2-1
CASSPEVRGEQFF
TGTGCCAGCAGCCCCGAAGTCCGCGGGGAGCAGTTCTTC
>TRBV6-6|once|.|TRBJ2-5
CASSYWAQTQETQYF
TGTGCCAGCAGTTACTGGGCGCAGACTCAAGAGACCCAGTACTTC
>TRBV29-1|once|TRBD1|TRBJ2-7
CSGRQGSSYEQYF
TGCAGCGGACGACAGGGGAGCTCCTACGAGCAGTACTTC
>TRBV28|once|TRBD2|TRBJ2-7
CASSLPTSGNYEQYF
TGTGCCAGCAGTTTACCCACTAGCGGGAACTACGAGCAGTACTTC
>TRBV29-1|.|.|TRBJ2-5
CSVSGGTGSQETQYF
TGCAGCGTCTCGGGGGGGACAGGATCGCAAGAGACCCAGTACTTC
>TRBV18|.|.|TRBJ2-3
CASSLALSDTQYF
TGTGCCAGCTCACTAGCCCTCTCAGATACGCAGTATTTT
>TRBV6-1|.|TRBD2|TRBJ2-5
CASCLSGSQETQYF
TGTGCCAGCTGCTTAAGCGGGAGCCAAGAGACCCAGTACTTC
>TRBV2|once|TRBD2|TRBJ2-7
CASSERAGGPNEQYF
TGTGCCAGCAGTGAGAGAGCGGGAGGGCCCAACGAGCAGTACTTC
>TRBV7-6|.|TRBD2|TRBJ2-1
CASSSGTSGRFTLYNEQFF
TGTGCCAGCAGCTCCGGGACTAGCGGGCGATTTACCCTATACAATGAGCAGTTCTTC